This T cell receptor beta chain was sequenced for a study of OX40 agonist ivuxolimab in advanced cancers. Germline CDR1 is SGHAT and CDR2 is FQDESV (reference sequence). This CDR3 spans 13 amino acids. Deletions cut 4 bases from V and 0 bases from J, with 6 bases between. The method was immunoSEQ multiplex PCR; TCRdb's version includes in-frame clones alone and lacks a portion of them. The data contain about 49,000 clones, about 88% of them singletons. This clone was found a few times. Sequencing used CD4+ or CD8+ T cells sorted from blood, obtained in a trial of the OX40 agonist ivuxolimab. This TCR came from an adult with an advanced solid tumor such as melanoma, head and neck, liver or kidney cancer. This chain links TRBV11-1 with TRBJ1-1, with D tentatively TRBD1 (6 bases). CDR3 sequence reads: CASSWTVNTEAFF. The CDR3 DNA is TGTGCCAGCAGCTGGACAGTGAACACTGAAGCTTTCTTT.